One and the same sample provided the 22 T cell receptor beta chains below, sequenced in a study of cytomegalovirus exposure and HLA in healthy donors. PCR used 60 Vbeta primers and 13 Jbeta primers. The data were produced by immunoSEQ multiplex PCR, yet TCRdb's version contains in-frame clones alone and is incomplete. Among 150,000 to 160,000 clones, approximately 80% were seen once, and the ten largest hold roughly 12%. The sequencing input was PBMCs. Receptor source: a man aged 30 to 45 in good health and CMV-seropositive.

The gene calls are TRBV6-5 and TRBJ2-7; the D is unclear. The CDR3 length is 13 residues. Germline values: CDR1 MNHEY, CDR2 SVGAGI. The V end lost 5 bases, the J end lost 4 bases, and 12 bases lay between the germline ends. CDR3 protein: CASSRPSGYEQYF. DNA of the CDR3: TGTGCCAGCAGTCGTCCTAGTGGATACGAGCAGTACTTC.

The V call is TRBV28, the J call TRBJ1-5, with 8 nucleotides matching TRBD1. CDR1 and CDR2 (germline): MDHEN, SYDVKM. This CDR3 is 16 amino acids long. Trimming took 5 bases from V and 2 from J; bases not matched to a gene: 8. This chain's CDR3 is CASSPRQGKGNQPQHF. The CDR3 DNA sequence: TGTGCCAGCAGTCCCCGACAGGGGAAGGGCAATCAGCCCCAGCATTTT.

This sequence joins TRBV2 and TRBJ1-2; 9 positions match TRBD1. Per the germline V gene, CDR1 is SNHLY and CDR2 is FYNNEI. This CDR3 is built from 18 residues. Germline trimming cut 0 bases from V and 0 bases from J; bases unmatched to any gene: 8. The CDR3 nucleotides are TGTGCCAGCAGTGAAGCGCGCAGGGACAGGGCAGCTAACTATGGCTACACCTTC. This encodes CASSEARRDRAANYGYTF.

The chain combines TRBV11-3 with TRBJ2-2, with 9 nucleotides matching TRBD1. The CDR3 extends over 17 amino acids. The germline gives CDR1 SGHNT, CDR2 YENEEA. V dropped 5 bases and J dropped 4; count of bases not matched to a gene: 11. CDR3 DNA: TGTGCCAGCAGCCCCTCCCGGACAGGGGCCCTCACCGGGGAGCTGTTTTTT. The encoded protein is CASSPSRTGALTGELFF.

This clone turned up a few times. The CDR3 DNA reads TGTGCCAGCAGCGCCGGGACAGGGAGCAATCAGCCCCAGCATTTT. Its protein product is CASSAGTGSNQPQHF. This chain uses TRBV11-2 with TRBJ1-5; TRBD1 matches 9 bases. This CDR3 contains 15 residues. The V segment lost 5 bases and the J segment 1 base; nucleotides outside the gene matches: 3. Germline assignment: CDR1 SGHAT and CDR2 FQNNGV.

V usage is TRBV7-3 and J usage is TRBJ2-7, with TRBD1 matching 9 bases. This CDR3 has 15 amino acids. The germline V gene has CDR1 SGHTA and CDR2 FQGTGA. Losses at the gene ends were 2 bases for V and 1 base for J; bases not matched to a gene: 3. DNA of the CDR3: TGTGCCAGCAGCTTAGGACAGGGGTTGTCCTACGAGCAGTACTTC. It is translated as CASSLGQGLSYEQYF.

The chain couples TRBV12-5 to TRBJ2-4, with 9 bases lining up with TRBD1. The V segment lost 5 bases and the J segment 10 bases; nucleotides outside the gene matches: 6. The CDR3 is made up of 13 amino acids. Germline V CDR1 and CDR2: LGHNT, FRNRAP. The CDR3 nucleotides are TGTGCTAGTGGTCCCTCGGGGACAGGGATTCAGTACTTC. This encodes CASGPSGTGIQYF.

The V gene is TRBV27, the J gene TRBJ1-1; 9 bases line up with TRBD1. The V gene end was trimmed by 6 bases and the J gene end by 4 bases; junction bases not matched to a gene: 6. Germline V gives CDR1 MNHEY, CDR2 SMNVEV (reference sequence). The length of the CDR3 is 14 residues. CDR3 DNA sequence: TGTGCCAGCAGCAAGGGACAGGGACGCACTGAAGCTTTCTTT. Protein product: CASSKGQGRTEAFF.

The chain employs TRBV2 and TRBJ1-2, with a possible D match to TRBD1 (6 bases). Germline V gene data show CDR1 as SNHLY and CDR2 as FYNNEI. Between the trimmed V and J ends, which lost 8 bases and 3 bases, there was a span of 13 bases. There are 13 residues in the CDR3. For the CDR3, the DNA is TGTGCCAGCCGGGGGGCAGGGGACTATGGCTACACCTTC. Its protein product is CASRGAGDYGYTF.

The J gene is TRBJ2-3, the V gene TRBV12-5; 12 bases fit TRBD2. CDR3 length: 16 residues. The junction had 3 bases not matched to a gene; V was cut back by 5 bases and J by 0 bases. Germline CDR1 is LGHNT and CDR2 is FRNRAP. The CDR3 DNA reads TGTGCTAGTGGTCGGACTAGCGGGACAAGCACAGATACGCAGTATTTT. Its translation: CASGRTSGTSTDTQYF.

In its sample, this clone was seen once. This chain connects TRBV4-2 to TRBJ2-2; a possible D gene is TRBD2 (5 bases). The CDR3 is made up of 16 amino acids. CDR1 and CDR2 from the germline V gene are LGHNA and YNFKEQ. V was pared by 0 bases and J by 1 base, with 9 bases between. CDR3 loop: CASSQDPGWNTGELFF. CDR3 sequence (DNA): TGTGCCAGCAGCCAAGATCCGGGATGGAACACCGGGGAGCTGTTTTTT.

The J gene is TRBJ1-2, the V gene TRBV2; TRBD1 matches at 7 bases. The CDR3 is 13 amino acids. Germline lookup yields CDR1 SNHLY and CDR2 FYNNEI. V trimming: 4 bases; J trimming: 2 bases; junction bases outside the gene matches: 1. The chain's CDR3 is CASSGQGNYGYTF. The CDR3 coding sequence is TGTGCCAGCAGTGGACAGGGCAACTATGGCTACACCTTC.

The CDR3, as DNA: TGTGCCAGCAGAAATTCCGGGACAGCCCAAGAGACCCAGTACTTC. Its protein is CASRNSGTAQETQYF. The chain couples TRBV6-5 to TRBJ2-5, with 7 bases matching TRBD1. The CDR3 runs to 15 residues. Per the germline V gene, CDR1 is MNHEY and CDR2 is SVGAGI. The trim removed 6 bases at V and 1 base at J, leaving 8 bases unmatched.

The rearrangement joins TRBV28 to TRBJ1-1, with a weak D call TRBD1 (6 bases). Per the germline V gene, CDR1 is MDHEN and CDR2 is SYDVKM. CDR3 size: 14 residues. V lost 9 bases to trimming and J lost 0 bases, with 14 bases between them. The chain's CDR3 is CASQQGGMNTEAFF. The CDR3 region has the DNA TGTGCCAGTCAACAGGGAGGGATGAACACTGAAGCTTTCTTT.

This clone came up once. The chain carries TRBV29-1 and TRBJ1-1, with a tentative D call TRBD1 (6 bases). The CDR3 extends over 13 amino acids. The germline V gene has CDR1 SQVTM and CDR2 ANQGSEA. V dropped 6 bases and J dropped 0 bases, with 11 bases sitting between them. The CDR3 coding sequence is TGCAGCGTAACGACAGGTATGAACACTGAAGCTTTCTTT. Its translation is CSVTTGMNTEAFF.

In nucleotides, the CDR3 is TGTGCCAGCAGCTTAGGAGGTGGACAGCCCCAGCATTTT. Its translation is CASSLGGGQPQHF. The rearrangement links TRBV11-2 to TRBJ1-5; no clear D gene. The ends were cut back, 1 base at V and 7 bases at J, with 8 bases in the middle. Germline-derived CDR1 and CDR2 are SGHAT and FQNNGV. The CDR3 loop spans 13 amino acids.

This clone came up a few times. The chain joins TRBV4-2 to TRBJ2-6; D may be TRBD1 (6 bases). The CDR3 is made up of 17 amino acids. Germline lookup yields CDR1 LGHNA and CDR2 YNFKEQ. V lost 0 bases and J lost 2, with 11 bases in between. The DNA for the CDR3 is TGTGCCAGCAGCCAAGATGGGCAGGGGCCTGGGGCCAACGTCCTGACTTTC. It is translated as CASSQDGQGPGANVLTF.

This clone has just a few counts. The junction differs from germline at one of its ends, possibly a read error. The V call is TRBV7-9, the J call TRBJ2-3, with 8 bases identical to TRBD2. Germline-derived CDR1 and CDR2 are SEHNR and FQNEAQ (reference sequence). The CDR3 totals 16 residues. In DNA, the CDR3 is TGTTCCAGCAGCCTAGCGGAAAGCGGGAGTTTGAATACGCAGTATTTT. Translation gives CSSSLAESGSLNTQYF.

V and J are TRBV18 and TRBJ2-1; tentative D call: TRBD1 (6 bases). The CDR3 spans 13 residues. Germline V gene data show CDR1 as KGHSH and CDR2 as LQKENI. Trimming cost V 6 bases and J 3 bases, with 9 bases left between them. CDR3 sequence: CASSATGYNEQFF. CDR3 nucleotides: TGTGCCAGCTCCGCGACAGGCTACAATGAGCAGTTCTTC. Based on the CDR3 plus reference TRBV18 and TRBJ2-1, the full variable domain is NAGVMQNPRHLVRRRGQEARLRCSPMKGHSHVYWYRQLPEEGLKFMVYLQKENIIDESGMPKERFSAEFPKEGPSILRIQQVVRGDSAAYFCASSATGYNEQFFGPGTRLTVL.

The chain has TRBV5-1 and TRBJ1-4; 8 bases are shared with TRBD1. The CDR3 runs to 14 residues. Germline V gives CDR1 SGHRS, CDR2 YFSETQ. V was pared by 4 bases and J by 8 bases, with 7 bases of the junction left unmatched. The CDR3 loop is CASSNGQGGEKLFF. DNA for the CDR3: TGCGCCAGCAGCAATGGACAGGGTGGCGAAAAACTGTTTTTT.

This rearrangement joins TRBV28 to TRBJ2-1, with D maybe TRBD1 (5 bases). V was shortened by 9 bases and J by 3 bases, with 9 bases between the two germline ends. The CDR3 has 12 amino acids. The germline gives CDR1 MDHEN, CDR2 SYDVKM. DNA for the CDR3: TGTGCCAGTCGACAGAGCTACAATGAGCAGTTCTTC. Translated, it gives CASRQSYNEQFF.

The chain uses TRBV28 and TRBJ2-7; TRBD1 is a possible D gene (6 bases). The CDR3 spans 13 residues. Germline V gene lookup returns CDR1 MDHEN and CDR2 SYDVKM. V was trimmed by 6 bases and J by 3 bases, leaving 12 bases between them. The CDR3 sequence: CASRMGRGYEQYF. DNA for the CDR3: TGTGCCAGCAGGATGGGCAGGGGCTACGAGCAGTACTTC.